The clone carrying this T cell receptor beta chain has only one observation. Method: immunoSEQ multiplex PCR; TCRdb's copy keeps in-frame clones and lacks some. Of approximately 75,000 clones listed, approximately 89% are singletons. These data are taken from a study of Tregs in tolerant kidney transplant recipients. There are 17 residues in the CDR3. An overnight rest at 37°C with about 220 IU/ml IL-2 preceded regulatory T cell sorting from thawed PBMCs. The chain has TRBV12-2 and TRBJ2-3; the table's TRBD2 call for D was not verified on the DNA. TRBV12-2 is marked as a pseudogene. This material consisted of Tregs from blood, taken before the transplant. The source of this sequence is a human donor who received a combined kidney and bone marrow transplant. The chain's CDR3 is CASRFFGTSGSTDTQYF. The CDR3 DNA sequence: TGTGCAAGTCGCTTCTTCGGGACTAGCGGTAGCACAGATACGCAGTATTTT.